This entry lists 2 T cell receptor beta chains sequenced from one sample in a study of blood T cells in healthy people across ages. It was with a sample-barcoded 5' primer and a J-beta primer mix that a second PCR of roughly 7 to 11 cycles was run. TCRdb reprocessed the 5' RACE reads with MiXCR, giving one entry per CDR3 protein. Here the sample spans about 750,000 distinct CDR3 sequences, around half being singletons. The source material was blood. All receptors derive from a man at least 80 years old in good health.

This sequence joins TRBV9 and TRBJ2-5; a possible D gene is TRBD1 (5 bases). Germline assignment: CDR1 SGDLS and CDR2 YYNGEE. Trimming pared 2 bases from V and 4 bases from J, leaving 12 bases between. The CDR3 contains 14 residues. CDR3 sequence reads: CASSVFSRGETQYF. In DNA form, the CDR3 reads TGTGCCAGCAGCGTTTTCAGTAGGGGAGAGACCCAGTACTTC. The entire variable domain, with the rest obtained from reference TRBV9 and TRBJ2-5, is as follows: DSGVTQTPKHLITATGQRVTLRCSPRSGDLSVYWYQQSLDQGLQFLIQYYNGEERAKGNILERFSAQQFPDLHSELNLSSLELGDSALYFCASSVFSRGETQYFGPGTRLLVL.

This clonotype was recorded a few times. The chain combines TRBV25-1 with TRBJ2-7, with D perhaps TRBD1 (5 bases). Germline V CDR1 and CDR2: MGHDK, SYGVNS. The ends were cut back, 1 base at V and 2 bases at J, with 9 bases in the middle. The CDR3 spans 14 residues. Written as DNA, the CDR3 is TGTGCCAGCAGTGAATCGGACATACCCTACGAGCAGTACTTC. Protein product: CASSESDIPYEQYF.